This TCR beta chain appears in the sequencing data of a study of blood T cell repertoires in COVID-19. Overall study: Sources were T cells, B-cell-depleted T cells, or PBMCs; the material itself was cDNA or gDNA.

V was trimmed by 6 bases and J by 3 bases, leaving 18 bases between them. This CDR3 is 16 amino acids long. CDR1 is MNHEY and CDR2 is SVGEGT in the germline V gene. Original data processing: How many nucleated cells were present was estimated from reference gene primer amplification. Libraries were prepared by immunoSEQ multiplex PCR; TCRdb keeps only in-frame clonotypes and omits some of them. The V and J calls and the clone size are those of that table, but D and trimming were determined from the DNA. Of approximately 120,000 clones detected, about 89% appear once; the ten largest clones hold roughly 19%.

This sequence joins TRBV6-2 or TRBV6-3 and TRBJ1-3; unclear D gene. The receptor was derived from a human donor with acute or convalescent COVID-19. The donor label of this sample is uncertain. Sequencing was carried out using peripheral blood. CDR3 amino acids: CASSLAGQSDGNTIYF. The CDR3 DNA reads TGTGCCAGCAGCCTGGCTGGGCAGTCGGATGGAAACACCATATATTTT.